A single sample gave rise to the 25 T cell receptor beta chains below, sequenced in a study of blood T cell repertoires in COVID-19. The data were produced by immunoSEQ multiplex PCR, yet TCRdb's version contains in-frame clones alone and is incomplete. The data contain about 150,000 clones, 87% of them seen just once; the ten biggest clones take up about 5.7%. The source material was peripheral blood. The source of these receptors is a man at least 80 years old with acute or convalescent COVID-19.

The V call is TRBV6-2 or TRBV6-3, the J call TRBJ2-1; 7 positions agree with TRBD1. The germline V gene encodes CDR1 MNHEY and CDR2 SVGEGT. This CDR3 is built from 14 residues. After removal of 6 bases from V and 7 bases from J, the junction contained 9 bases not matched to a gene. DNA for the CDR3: TGTGCCAGCAGCCCAGGGGGTTTTTTTAATGAGCAGTTCTTC. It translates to CASSPGGFFNEQFF.

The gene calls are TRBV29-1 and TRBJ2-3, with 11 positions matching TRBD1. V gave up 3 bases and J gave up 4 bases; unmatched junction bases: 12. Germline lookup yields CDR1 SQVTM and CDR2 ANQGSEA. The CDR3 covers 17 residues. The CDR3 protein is CSVDPRTGGALADTQYF. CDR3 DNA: TGCAGCGTTGATCCCCGGACAGGGGGCGCTTTAGCAGATACGCAGTATTTT.

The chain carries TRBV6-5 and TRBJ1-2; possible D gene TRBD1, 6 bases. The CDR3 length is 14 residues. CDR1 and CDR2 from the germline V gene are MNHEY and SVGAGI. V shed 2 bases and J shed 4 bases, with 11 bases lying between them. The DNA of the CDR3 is TGTGCCAGCAGTTACGATGGGGGGGCCTATGGCTACACCTTC. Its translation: CASSYDGGAYGYTF.

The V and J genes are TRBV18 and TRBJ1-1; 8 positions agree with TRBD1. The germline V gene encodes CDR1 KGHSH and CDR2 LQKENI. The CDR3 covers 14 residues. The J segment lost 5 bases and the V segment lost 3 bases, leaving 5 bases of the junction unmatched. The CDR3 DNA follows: TGTGCCAGCTCACCGCGGCAGGGGGCTACTGAAGCTTTCTTT. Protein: CASSPRQGATEAFF.

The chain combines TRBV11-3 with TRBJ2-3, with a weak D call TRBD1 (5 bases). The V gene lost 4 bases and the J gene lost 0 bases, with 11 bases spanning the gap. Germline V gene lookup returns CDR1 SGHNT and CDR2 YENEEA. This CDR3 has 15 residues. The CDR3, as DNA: TGTGCCAGCAGCTGGGGCCGCTACAGCACAGATACGCAGTATTTT. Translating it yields CASSWGRYSTDTQYF.

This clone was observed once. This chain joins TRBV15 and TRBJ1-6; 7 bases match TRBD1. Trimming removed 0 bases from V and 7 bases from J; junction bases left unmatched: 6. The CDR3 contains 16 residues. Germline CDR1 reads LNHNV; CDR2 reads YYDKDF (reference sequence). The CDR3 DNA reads TGTGCCACCAGCAGAGATCATGCAGGGGGAAATTCACCCCTCCACTTT. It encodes CATSRDHAGGNSPLHF.

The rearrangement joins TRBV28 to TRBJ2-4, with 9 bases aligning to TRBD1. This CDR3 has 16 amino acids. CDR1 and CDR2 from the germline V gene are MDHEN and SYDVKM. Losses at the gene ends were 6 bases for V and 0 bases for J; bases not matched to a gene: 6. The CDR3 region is CASSLQGALAKNIQYF. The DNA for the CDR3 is TGTGCCAGCAGCTTACAGGGGGCCCTAGCCAAAAACATTCAGTACTTC.

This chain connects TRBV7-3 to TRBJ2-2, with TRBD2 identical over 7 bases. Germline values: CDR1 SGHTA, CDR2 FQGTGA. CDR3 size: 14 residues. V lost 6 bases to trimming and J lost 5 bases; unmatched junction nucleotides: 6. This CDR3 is CASRSTGGTGELFF. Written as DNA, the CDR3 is TGTGCCAGCAGAAGTACGGGAGGAACCGGGGAGCTGTTTTTT.

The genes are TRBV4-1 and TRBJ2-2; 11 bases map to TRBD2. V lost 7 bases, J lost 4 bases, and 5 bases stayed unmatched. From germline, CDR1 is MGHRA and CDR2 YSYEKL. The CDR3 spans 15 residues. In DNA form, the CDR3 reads TGCGCCAGCAATAGCGGGGGGGCGGGCACCGGGGAGCTGTTTTTT. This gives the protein CASNSGGAGTGELFF.

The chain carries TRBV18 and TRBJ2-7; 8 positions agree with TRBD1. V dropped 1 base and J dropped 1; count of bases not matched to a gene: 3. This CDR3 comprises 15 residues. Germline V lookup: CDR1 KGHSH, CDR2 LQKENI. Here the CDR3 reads CASSPRDRGSYEQYF. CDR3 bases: TGTGCCAGCTCACCACGAGACAGGGGTTCCTACGAGCAGTACTTC.

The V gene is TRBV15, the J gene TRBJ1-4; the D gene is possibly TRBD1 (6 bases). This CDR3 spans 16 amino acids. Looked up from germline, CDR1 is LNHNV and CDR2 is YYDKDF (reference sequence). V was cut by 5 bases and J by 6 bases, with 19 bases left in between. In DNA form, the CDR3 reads TGTGCCACCAGCCCCGGGGGGGCGCTAGGTGATGAAAAACTGTTTTTT. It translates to CATSPGGALGDEKLFF. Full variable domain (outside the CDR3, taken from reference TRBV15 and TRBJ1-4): DAMVIQNPRYQVTQFGKPVTLSCSQTLNHNVMYWYQQKSSQAPKLLFHYYDKDFNNEADTPDNFQSRRPNTSFCFLDIRSPGLGDTAMYLCATSPGGALGDEKLFFGSGTQLSVL.

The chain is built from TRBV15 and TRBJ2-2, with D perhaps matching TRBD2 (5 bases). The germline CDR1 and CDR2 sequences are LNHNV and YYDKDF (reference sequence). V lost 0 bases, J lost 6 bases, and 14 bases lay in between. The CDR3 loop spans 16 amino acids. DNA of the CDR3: TGTGCCACCAGCAGAGAAAGGACTCAGTTGGCCGGGGAGCTGTTTTTT. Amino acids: CATSRERTQLAGELFF.

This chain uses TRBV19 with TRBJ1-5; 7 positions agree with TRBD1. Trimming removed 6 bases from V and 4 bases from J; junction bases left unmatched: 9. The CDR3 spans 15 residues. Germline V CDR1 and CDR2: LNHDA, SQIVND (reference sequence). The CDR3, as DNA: TGTGCCAGTAGCCGGGAGGGACAGCAAAATCAGCCCCAGCATTTT. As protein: CASSREGQQNQPQHF.

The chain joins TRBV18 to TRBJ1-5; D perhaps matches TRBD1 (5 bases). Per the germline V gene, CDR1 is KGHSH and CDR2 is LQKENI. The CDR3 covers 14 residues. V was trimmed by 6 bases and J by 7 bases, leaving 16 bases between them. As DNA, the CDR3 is TGTGCCAGCTCTGAAGGGGAGGTTTTGCAGCCCCAGCATTTT. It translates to CASSEGEVLQPQHF.

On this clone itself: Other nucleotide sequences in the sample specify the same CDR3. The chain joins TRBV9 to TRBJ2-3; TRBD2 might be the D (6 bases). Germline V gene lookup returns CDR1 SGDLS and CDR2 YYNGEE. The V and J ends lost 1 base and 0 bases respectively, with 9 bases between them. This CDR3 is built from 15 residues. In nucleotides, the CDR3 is TGTGCCAGCAGCGTAAGTGGGACTAGCACAGATACGCAGTATTTT. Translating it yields CASSVSGTSTDTQYF.

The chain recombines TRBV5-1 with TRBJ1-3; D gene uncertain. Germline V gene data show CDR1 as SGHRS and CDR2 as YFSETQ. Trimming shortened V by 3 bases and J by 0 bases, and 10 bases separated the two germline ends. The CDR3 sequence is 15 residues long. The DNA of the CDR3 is TGCGCCAGCAGCTCCCTGGGCGACTCTGGAAACACCATATATTTT. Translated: CASSSLGDSGNTIYF.

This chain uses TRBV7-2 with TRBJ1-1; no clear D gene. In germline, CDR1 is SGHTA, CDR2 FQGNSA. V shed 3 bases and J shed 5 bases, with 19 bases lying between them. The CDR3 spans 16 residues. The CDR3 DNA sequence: TGTGCCAGCAGCTTGTTCGATGACTCCCGGCGGACTGAAGCTTTCTTT. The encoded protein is CASSLFDDSRRTEAFF.

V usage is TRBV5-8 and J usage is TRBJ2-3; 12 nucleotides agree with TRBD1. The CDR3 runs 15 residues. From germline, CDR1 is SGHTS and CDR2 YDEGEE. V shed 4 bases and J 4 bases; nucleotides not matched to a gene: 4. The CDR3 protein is CASSPGTGGADTQYF. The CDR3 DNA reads TGTGCCAGCAGCCCGGGGACAGGGGGCGCAGATACGCAGTATTTT.

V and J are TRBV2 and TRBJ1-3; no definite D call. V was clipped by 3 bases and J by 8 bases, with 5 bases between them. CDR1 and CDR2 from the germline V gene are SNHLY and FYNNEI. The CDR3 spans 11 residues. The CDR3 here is CASSDRYTIYF. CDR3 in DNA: TGTGCCAGCAGTGATAGATACACCATATATTTT. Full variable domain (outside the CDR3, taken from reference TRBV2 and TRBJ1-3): EPEVTQTPSHQVTQMGQEVILRCVPISNHLYFYWYRQILGQKVEFLVSFYNNEISEKSEIFDDQFSVERPDGSNFTLKIRSTKLEDSAMYFCASSDRYTIYFGEGSWLTVV.

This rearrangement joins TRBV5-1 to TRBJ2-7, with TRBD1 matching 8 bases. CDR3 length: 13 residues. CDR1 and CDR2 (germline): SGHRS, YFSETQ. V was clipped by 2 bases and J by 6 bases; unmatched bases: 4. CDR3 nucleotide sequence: TGCGCCAGCAGCTTAACCACAGGGGGCGAGCAGTACTTC. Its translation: CASSLTTGGEQYF.

The CDR3 protein is CASSASGTSGYEQYF. The DNA of the CDR3 is TGCGCCAGCAGCGCATCCGGGACTAGCGGCTACGAGCAGTACTTC. The chain uses TRBV5-1 and TRBJ2-7; 11 bases are a match to TRBD2. CDR1 is SGHRS, CDR2 YFSETQ, per germline. The CDR3 is made up of 15 amino acids. After removal of 4 bases from V and 3 bases from J, the junction contained 6 bases not matched to a gene.

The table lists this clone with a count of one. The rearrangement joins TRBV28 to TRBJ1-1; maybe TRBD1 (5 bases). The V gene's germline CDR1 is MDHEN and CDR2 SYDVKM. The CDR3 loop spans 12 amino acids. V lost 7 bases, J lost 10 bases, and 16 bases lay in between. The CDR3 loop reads CASNTGPAPAFF. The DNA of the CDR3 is TGTGCCAGCAATACAGGTCCGGCCCCAGCTTTCTTT. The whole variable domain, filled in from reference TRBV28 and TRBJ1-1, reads DVKVTQSSRYLVKRTGEKVFLECVQDMDHENMFWYRQDPGLGLRLIYFSYDVKMKEKGDIPEGYSVSREKKERFSLILESASTNQTSMYLCASNTGPAPAFFGQGTRLTVV.

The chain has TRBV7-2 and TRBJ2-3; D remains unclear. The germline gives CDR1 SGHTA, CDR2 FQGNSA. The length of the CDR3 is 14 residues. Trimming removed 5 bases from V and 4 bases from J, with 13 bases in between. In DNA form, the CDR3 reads TGTGCCAGCAGCCGCCGCCAGGCCCCAGATACGCAGTATTTT. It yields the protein CASSRRQAPDTQYF.

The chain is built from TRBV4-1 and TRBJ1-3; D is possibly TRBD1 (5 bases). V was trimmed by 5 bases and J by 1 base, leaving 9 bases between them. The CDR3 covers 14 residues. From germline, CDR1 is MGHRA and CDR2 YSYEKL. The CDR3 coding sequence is TGCGCCAGCAGCGCAAAGGGGTCTGGAAACACCATATATTTT. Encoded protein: CASSAKGSGNTIYF.

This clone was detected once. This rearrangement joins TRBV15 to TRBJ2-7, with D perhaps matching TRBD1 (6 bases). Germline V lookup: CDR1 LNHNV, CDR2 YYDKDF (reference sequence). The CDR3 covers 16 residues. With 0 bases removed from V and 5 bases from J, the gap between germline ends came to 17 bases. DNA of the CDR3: TGTGCCACCAGCAGAGATCTCGTGGCAGGGGCTCACGAGCAGTACTTC. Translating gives CATSRDLVAGAHEQYF. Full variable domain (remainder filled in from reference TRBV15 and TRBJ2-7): DAMVIQNPRYQVTQFGKPVTLSCSQTLNHNVMYWYQQKSSQAPKLLFHYYDKDFNNEADTPDNFQSRRPNTSFCFLDIRSPGLGDTAMYLCATSRDLVAGAHEQYFGPGTRLTVT.